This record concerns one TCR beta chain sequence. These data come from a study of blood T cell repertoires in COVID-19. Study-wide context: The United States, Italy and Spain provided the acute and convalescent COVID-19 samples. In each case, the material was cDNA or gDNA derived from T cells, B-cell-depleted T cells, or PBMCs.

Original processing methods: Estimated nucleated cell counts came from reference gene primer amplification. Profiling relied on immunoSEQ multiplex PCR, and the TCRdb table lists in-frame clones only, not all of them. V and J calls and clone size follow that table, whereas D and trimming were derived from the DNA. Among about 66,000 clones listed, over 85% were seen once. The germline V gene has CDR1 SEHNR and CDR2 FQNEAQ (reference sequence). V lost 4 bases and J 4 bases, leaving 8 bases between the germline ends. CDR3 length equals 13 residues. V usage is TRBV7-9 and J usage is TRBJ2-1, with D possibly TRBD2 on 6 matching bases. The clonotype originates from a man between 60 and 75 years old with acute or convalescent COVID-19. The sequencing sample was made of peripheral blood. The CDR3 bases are TGTGCCAGCAGCTCCGGGACTTACAATGAGCAGTTCTTC. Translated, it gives CASSSGTYNEQFF.